Reported below is one T cell receptor beta chain. Its target is unknown. In the same sample, other DNA sequences code for this CDR3. Original analysis: From ImmunoSEQ came sequences covering only the junction and carrying no quality scores, so filtering differed. Assay: immunoSEQ multiplex PCR; the TCRdb copy retains only in-frame clones and omits some. That table gives V, J and clone size, and the DNA gave D and trimming. The profile shows about 320,000 clones, around 87% of them singletons. The CDR3 sequence is 16 residues long. Germline V lookup: CDR1 SGHTA, CDR2 FQGNSA. V gave up 5 bases and J gave up 3 bases; unmatched junction bases: 9. The entry originates in a study of shared clonotypes between healthy human individuals. Study-wide background: CD8 memory received one plate per donor, CD8 naive two, CD4 memory three and CD4 naive three.

Whole-study findings and limits: Estimated richness values were generally larger in naive subsets than in memory subsets.

Sequences were obtained from memory CD8+ T cells sorted from blood. Specified subset: CD45RO+ cells pooled with CCR7-negative TemRA cells. The clonotype was recovered from a man in his late teens or twenties in good health. V and J are TRBV7-2 and TRBJ2-3, with 9 positions matching TRBD2. CDR3 sequence (DNA): TGTGCCAGCAGCCCCGGGACTAGCTACGGGACAGATACGCAGTATTTT. This encodes CASSPGTSYGTDTQYF.